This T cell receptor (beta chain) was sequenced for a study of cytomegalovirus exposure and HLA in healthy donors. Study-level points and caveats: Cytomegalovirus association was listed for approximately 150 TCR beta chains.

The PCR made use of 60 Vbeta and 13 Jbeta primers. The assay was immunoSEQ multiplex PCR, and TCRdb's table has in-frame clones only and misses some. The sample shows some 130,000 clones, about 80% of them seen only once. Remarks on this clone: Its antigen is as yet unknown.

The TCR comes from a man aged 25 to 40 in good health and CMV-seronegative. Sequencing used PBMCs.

CDR3 sequence: CASSLSSDWGSQPQHF. In DNA, the CDR3 is TGTGCCAGCAGCCTCTCGTCGGACTGGGGAAGTCAGCCCCAGCATTTT. The chain combines TRBV11-2 with TRBJ1-5; D gene unclear. The germline V gene has CDR1 SGHAT and CDR2 FQNNGV. The length of the CDR3 is 16 residues. V was pared by 5 bases and J by 6 bases, with 20 bases between.